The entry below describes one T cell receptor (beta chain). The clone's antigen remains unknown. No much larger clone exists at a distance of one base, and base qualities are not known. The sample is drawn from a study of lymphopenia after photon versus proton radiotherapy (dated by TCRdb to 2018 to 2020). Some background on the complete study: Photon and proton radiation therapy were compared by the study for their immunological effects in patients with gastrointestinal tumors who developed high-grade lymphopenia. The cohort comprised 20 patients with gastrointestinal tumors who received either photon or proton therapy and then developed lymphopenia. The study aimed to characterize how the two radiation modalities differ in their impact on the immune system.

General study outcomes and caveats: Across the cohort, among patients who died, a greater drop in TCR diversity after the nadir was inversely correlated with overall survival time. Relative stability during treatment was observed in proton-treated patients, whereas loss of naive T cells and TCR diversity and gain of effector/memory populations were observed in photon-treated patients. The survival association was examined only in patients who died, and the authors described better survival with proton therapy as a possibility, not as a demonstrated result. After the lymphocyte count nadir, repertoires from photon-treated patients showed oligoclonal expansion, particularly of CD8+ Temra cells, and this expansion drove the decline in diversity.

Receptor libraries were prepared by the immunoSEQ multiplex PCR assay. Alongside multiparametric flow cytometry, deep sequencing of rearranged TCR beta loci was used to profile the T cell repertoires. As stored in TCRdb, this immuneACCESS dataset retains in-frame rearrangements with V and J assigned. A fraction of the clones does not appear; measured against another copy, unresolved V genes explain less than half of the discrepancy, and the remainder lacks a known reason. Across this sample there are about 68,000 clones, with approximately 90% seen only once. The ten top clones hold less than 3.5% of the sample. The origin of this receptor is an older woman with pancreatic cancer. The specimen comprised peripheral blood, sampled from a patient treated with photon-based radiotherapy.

Read as DNA, the sequence is TGCGCCAGCAGCATTAACGGAGACAGGAACACTGAAGCTTTCTTT. Its translation reads: CASSINGDRNTEAFF. The chain joins TRBV5-1 to TRBJ1-1, and TRBD1 may be the D gene, going by 5 matching bases. Per the germline V gene, SGHRS is the CDR1 and YFSETQ is the CDR2. Counted from cysteine to phenylalanine, this CDR3 has 15 amino acids. Only the CDR3 DNA is retained, 45 bases long and in frame from the first base. V and J are truncated by 4 bases and 1 base respectively, leaving an intervening sequence of 14 bases.